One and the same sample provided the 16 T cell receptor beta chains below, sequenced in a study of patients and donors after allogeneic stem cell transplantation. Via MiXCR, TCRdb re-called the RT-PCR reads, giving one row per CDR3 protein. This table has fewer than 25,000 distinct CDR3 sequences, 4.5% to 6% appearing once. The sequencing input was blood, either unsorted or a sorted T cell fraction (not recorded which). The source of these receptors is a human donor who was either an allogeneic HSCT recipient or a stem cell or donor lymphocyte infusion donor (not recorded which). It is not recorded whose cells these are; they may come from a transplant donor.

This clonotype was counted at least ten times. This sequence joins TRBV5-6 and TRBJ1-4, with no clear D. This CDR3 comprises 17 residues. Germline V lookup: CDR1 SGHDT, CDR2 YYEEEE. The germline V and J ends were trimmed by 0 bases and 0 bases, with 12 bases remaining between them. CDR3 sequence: CASSLAWGATTNEKLFF. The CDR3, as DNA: TGTGCCAGCAGCTTGGCTTGGGGAGCGACAACTAATGAAAAACTGTTTTTT.

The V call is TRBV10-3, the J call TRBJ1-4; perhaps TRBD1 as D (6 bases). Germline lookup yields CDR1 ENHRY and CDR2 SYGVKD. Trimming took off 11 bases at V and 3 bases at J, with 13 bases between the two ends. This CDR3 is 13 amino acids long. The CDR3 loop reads CAARGDANEKLFF. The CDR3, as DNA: TGTGCCGCCAGGGGAGATGCTAATGAAAAACTGTTTTTT.

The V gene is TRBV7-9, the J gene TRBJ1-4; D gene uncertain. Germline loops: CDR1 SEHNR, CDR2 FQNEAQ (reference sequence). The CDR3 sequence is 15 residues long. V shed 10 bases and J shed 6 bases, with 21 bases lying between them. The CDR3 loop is CATSPGGWSYEKLFF. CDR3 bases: TGTGCCACCTCCCCGGGCGGATGGTCTTATGAAAAACTGTTTTTT.

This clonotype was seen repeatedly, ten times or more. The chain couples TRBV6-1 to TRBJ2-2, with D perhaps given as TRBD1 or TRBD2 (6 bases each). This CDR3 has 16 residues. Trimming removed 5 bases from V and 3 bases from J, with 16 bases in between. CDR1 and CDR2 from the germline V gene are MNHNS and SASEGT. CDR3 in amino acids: CASSTSKRGDTGELFF. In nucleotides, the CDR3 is TGTGCCAGCAGTACGTCAAAAAGGGGGGACACCGGGGAGCTGTTTTTT.

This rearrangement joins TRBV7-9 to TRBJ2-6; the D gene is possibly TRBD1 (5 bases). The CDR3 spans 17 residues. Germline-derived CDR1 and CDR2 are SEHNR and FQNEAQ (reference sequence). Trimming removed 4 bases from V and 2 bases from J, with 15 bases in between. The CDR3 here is CASSSPSGRAGANVLTF. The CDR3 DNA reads TGTGCCAGCAGCTCCCCTTCGGGCAGGGCTGGGGCCAACGTCCTGACTTTC.

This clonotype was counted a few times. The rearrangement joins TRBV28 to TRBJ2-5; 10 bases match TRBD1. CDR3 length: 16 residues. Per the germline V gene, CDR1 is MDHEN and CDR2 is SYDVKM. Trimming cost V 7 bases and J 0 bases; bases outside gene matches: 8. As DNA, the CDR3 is TGTGCCAGCACCTCCCCCGGGACAGGGGACCAAGAGACCCAGTACTTC. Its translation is CASTSPGTGDQETQYF.

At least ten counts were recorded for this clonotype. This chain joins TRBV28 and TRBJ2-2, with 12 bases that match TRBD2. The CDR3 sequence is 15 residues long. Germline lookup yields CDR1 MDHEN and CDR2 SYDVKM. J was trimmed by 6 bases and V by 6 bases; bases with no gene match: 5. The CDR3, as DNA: TGTGCCAGCAGAACATCTAGCGGGAGGGCCGGGGAGCTGTTTTTT. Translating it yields CASRTSSGRAGELFF.

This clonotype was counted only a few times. In DNA, the CDR3 is TGTGCCAGCAGCGTAGATCCCCAACGACAGGGGGAAGCTTTCTTT. Encoded protein: CASSVDPQRQGEAFF. This chain joins TRBV9 and TRBJ1-1; 8 bases map to TRBD1. Germline V gene data show CDR1 as SGDLS and CDR2 as YYNGEE. The CDR3 has 15 residues. Trimming cost V 0 bases and J 8 bases; bases outside gene matches: 9.

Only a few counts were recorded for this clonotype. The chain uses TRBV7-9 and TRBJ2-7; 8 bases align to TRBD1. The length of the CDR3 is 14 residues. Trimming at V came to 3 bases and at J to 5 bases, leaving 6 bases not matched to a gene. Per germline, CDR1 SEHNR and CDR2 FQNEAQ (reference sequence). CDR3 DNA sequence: TGTGCCAGCAGCTTCGCAGGGGGCCCCGACGAGCAGTACTTC. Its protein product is CASSFAGGPDEQYF.

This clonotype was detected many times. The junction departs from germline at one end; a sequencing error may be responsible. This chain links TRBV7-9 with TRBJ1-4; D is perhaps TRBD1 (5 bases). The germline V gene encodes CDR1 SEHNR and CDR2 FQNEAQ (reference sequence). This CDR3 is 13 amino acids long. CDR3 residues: CASSLEGPPGGDF. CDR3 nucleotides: TGTGCCAGCAGCTTAGAGGGACCGCCCGGCGGCGATTTT.

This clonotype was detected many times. CDR3 sequence (DNA): TGTGCCATCACCATGGGACAGTCCTACGAGCAGTACTTC. This codes for CAITMGQSYEQYF. The chain joins TRBV10-3 to TRBJ2-7, with 7 positions matching TRBD1. The J segment lost 1 base and the V segment lost 7 bases, leaving 4 bases of the junction unmatched. Germline lookup yields CDR1 ENHRY and CDR2 SYGVKD. The CDR3 runs to 13 residues.

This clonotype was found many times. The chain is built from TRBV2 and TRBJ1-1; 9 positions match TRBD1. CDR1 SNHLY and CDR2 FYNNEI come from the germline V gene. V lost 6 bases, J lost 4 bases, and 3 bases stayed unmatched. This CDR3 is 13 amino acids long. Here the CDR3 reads CASSKDRGTEAFF. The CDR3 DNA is TGTGCCAGCAGCAAGGACAGGGGCACTGAAGCTTTCTTT.

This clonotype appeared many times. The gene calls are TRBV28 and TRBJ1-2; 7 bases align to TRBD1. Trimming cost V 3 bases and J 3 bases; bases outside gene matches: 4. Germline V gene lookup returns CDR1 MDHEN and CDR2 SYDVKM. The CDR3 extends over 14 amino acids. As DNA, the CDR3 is TGTGCCAGCAGTTTCCCCGGACAGGACTATGGCTACACCTTC. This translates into CASSFPGQDYGYTF.

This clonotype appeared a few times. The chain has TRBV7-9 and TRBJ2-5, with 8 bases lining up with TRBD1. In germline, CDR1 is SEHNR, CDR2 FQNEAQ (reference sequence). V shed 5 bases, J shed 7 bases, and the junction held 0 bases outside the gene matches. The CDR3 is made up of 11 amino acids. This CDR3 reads CASSTGGTQYF. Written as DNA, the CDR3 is TGTGCCAGCAGCACAGGGGGGACCCAGTACTTC. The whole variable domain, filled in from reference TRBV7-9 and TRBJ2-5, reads DTGVSQNPRHKITKRGQNVTFRCDPISEHNRLYWYRQTLGQGPEFLTYFQNEAQLEKSRLLSDRFSAERPKGSFSTLEIQRTEQGDSAMYLCASSTGGTQYFGPGTRLLVL.

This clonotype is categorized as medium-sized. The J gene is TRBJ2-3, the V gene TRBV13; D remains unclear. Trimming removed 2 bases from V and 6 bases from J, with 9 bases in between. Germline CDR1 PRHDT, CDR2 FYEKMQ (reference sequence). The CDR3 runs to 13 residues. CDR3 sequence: CASSLKRGDTQYF. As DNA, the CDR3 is TGTGCCAGCAGCTTAAAAAGAGGCGATACGCAGTATTTT.

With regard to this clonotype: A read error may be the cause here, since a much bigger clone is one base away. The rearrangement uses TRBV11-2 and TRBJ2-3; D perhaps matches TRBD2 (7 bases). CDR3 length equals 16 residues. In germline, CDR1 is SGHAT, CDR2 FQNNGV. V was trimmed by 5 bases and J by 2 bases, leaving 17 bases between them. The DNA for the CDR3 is TGTGCCAGCAGCCTCCTGGGGGGGGGGCTCACAGATACGCAGTATTTT. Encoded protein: CASSLLGGGLTDTQYF.